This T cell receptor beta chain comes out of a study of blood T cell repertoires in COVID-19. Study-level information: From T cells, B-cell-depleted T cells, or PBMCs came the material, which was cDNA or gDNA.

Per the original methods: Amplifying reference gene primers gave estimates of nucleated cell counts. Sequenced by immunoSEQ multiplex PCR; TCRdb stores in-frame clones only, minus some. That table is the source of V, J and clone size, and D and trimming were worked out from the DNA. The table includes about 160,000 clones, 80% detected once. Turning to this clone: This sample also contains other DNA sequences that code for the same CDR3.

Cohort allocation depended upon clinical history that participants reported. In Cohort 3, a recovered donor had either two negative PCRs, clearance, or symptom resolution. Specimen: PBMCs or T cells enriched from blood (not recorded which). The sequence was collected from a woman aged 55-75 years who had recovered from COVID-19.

The CDR3 DNA reads as TGTGCCAGCAGCCGTACAGGGGATGGTGAAAAACTGTTTTTT. Encoded protein: CASSRTGDGEKLFF. The chain employs TRBV14 and TRBJ1-4; 7 nucleotides align to TRBD1. V was pared by 4 bases and J by 7 bases, with 6 bases of the junction left unmatched. The CDR3 extends over 14 amino acids. Germline V gene data show CDR1 as SGHDN and CDR2 as FVKESK.